One and the same sample provided the 17 T cell receptor beta chains below, sequenced in a study of long-term antiretroviral therapy in people with HIV. Sequencing used immunoSEQ v3.0 at survey level. Produced via immunoSEQ multiplex PCR; TCRdb's table is partial and in-frame only. There are some 2,500 clones in the sample; 75% to 85% occur only once, and over 6.5% lies in the top ten. The starting material was unsorted PBMCs, obtained 0.4 years before starting antiretroviral therapy. These receptors all stem from a woman in her forties with HIV.

This chain connects TRBV28 to TRBJ1-4; 7 nucleotides match TRBD1. Germline V gene lookup returns CDR1 MDHEN and CDR2 SYDVKM. The CDR3 loop spans 15 amino acids. Unmatched junction bases numbered 6, after V lost 3 bases and J lost 5 bases. The CDR3 bases are TGTGCCAGCAGTTTCGACAGGGAAGGAAATGAAAAACTGTTTTTT. It yields the protein CASSFDREGNEKLFF.

The genes are TRBV27 and TRBJ2-5, with 8 bases that match TRBD2. The V and J ends lost 6 bases and 4 bases, in that order; junction bases with no gene match: 25. Germline CDR1 reads MNHEY; CDR2 reads SMNVEV (reference sequence). The CDR3 consists of 20 residues. CDR3 region: CASRPPPGGVFGGRRETQYF. CDR3 sequence (DNA): TGTGCCAGCAGGCCTCCTCCGGGGGGGGTCTTTGGCGGGAGAAGAGAGACCCAGTACTTC.

The CDR3 DNA follows: TGTGCCAGCAGCTTCGACCAGGGCCAAGAGACCCAGTACTTC. Residues: CASSFDQGQETQYF. The rearrangement joins TRBV7-9 to TRBJ2-5; perhaps TRBD1 as D (5 bases). Germline CDR1 SEHNR, CDR2 FQNEAQ (reference sequence). The CDR3 runs to 14 residues. V lost 3 bases to trimming and J lost 1 base, with 9 bases between them.

This CDR3 is CSVEGQGVDYEQYF. The CDR3 bases are TGCAGCGTTGAAGGTCAGGGGGTGGACTACGAGCAGTACTTC. This sequence joins TRBV29-1 and TRBJ2-7; 7 positions agree with TRBD1. With V trimmed by 1 base and J by 3 bases, 6 bases remained unmatched. Germline V CDR1 and CDR2: SQVTM, ANQGSEA. The CDR3 totals 14 residues.

This chain connects TRBV25-1 to TRBJ2-3; the D gene is possibly TRBD1 (6 bases). Germline V gene sequence: CDR1 MGHDK, CDR2 SYGVNS. Between the trimmed V and J ends, which lost 7 bases and 1 base, there was a span of 18 bases. The CDR3 loop spans 16 amino acids. DNA for the CDR3: TGTGCCAGCAAAGGAGAACAAGGGGGAGGCACAGATACGCAGTATTTT. Protein product: CASKGEQGGGTDTQYF.

This clone has a single count. The chain uses TRBV27 and TRBJ2-7, with 8 bases fitting TRBD1. The CDR3 is 14 amino acids. J gave up 2 bases and V 3 bases, and 3 bases lay outside the gene matches. Germline CDR1 and CDR2: MNHEY and SMNVEV (reference sequence). CDR3 residues: CASSFDRGPYEQYF. CDR3 nucleotides: TGTGCCAGCAGTTTCGACAGGGGCCCCTACGAGCAGTACTTC.

This chain joins TRBV5-8 and TRBJ2-3; D remains ambiguous. The V gene lost 4 bases and the J gene lost 0 bases, with 9 bases spanning the gap. The CDR3 is 14 amino acids. Germline values: CDR1 SGHTS, CDR2 YDEGEE. The CDR3 DNA is TGTGCCAGCAGCCCTCGCGCTAGCACAGATACGCAGTATTTT. It codes for CASSPRASTDTQYF.

This sequence joins TRBV5-8 and TRBJ2-7; TRBD2 agrees at 7 bases. Trimming took 4 bases from V and 0 from J; bases not matched to a gene: 7. Germline V gene sequence: CDR1 SGHTS, CDR2 YDEGEE. There are 15 residues in the CDR3. The CDR3 protein is CASSPEPSGSYEQYF. In DNA form, the CDR3 reads TGTGCCAGCAGCCCCGAACCTAGCGGCTCCTACGAGCAGTACTTC. The full variable domain, with the rest looked up from reference TRBV5-8 and TRBJ2-7, is EAGVTQSPTHLIKTRGQQATLRCSPISGHTSVYWYQQALGLGLQFLLWYDEGEERNRGNFPPRFSGRQFPNYSSELNVNALELEDSALYLCASSPEPSGSYEQYFGPGTRLTVT.

This rearrangement joins TRBV27 to TRBJ1-3, with TRBD1 matching 9 bases. Germline CDR1 is MNHEY and CDR2 is SMNVEV (reference sequence). After removal of 4 bases from V and 0 bases from J, the junction contained 16 bases not matched to a gene. This CDR3 is built from 20 residues. The chain's CDR3 is CASSSPLQGAHCISGNTIYF. The CDR3 bases are TGTGCCAGCAGTTCACCTTTACAGGGGGCCCATTGCATCTCTGGAAACACCATATATTTT.

The chain uses TRBV6-5 and TRBJ2-7; 8 bases align to TRBD1. CDR3 length: 13 amino acids. The V gene's germline CDR1 is MNHEY and CDR2 SVGAGI. Unmatched junction bases numbered 3, after V lost 6 bases and J lost 2 bases. CDR3 in DNA: TGTGCCAGCAGATACAGGGGGGCCTACGAGCAGTACTTC. It is translated as CASRYRGAYEQYF.

This chain joins TRBV6-1 and TRBJ1-5; 7 bases fit TRBD1. The CDR3 consists of 13 residues. The V and J ends lost 8 bases and 8 bases, in that order; junction bases with no gene match: 9. CDR1 and CDR2 (germline): MNHNS, SASEGT. The CDR3 region is CASEDREYKPQHF. The CDR3 DNA is TGTGCCAGCGAAGACAGGGAGTATAAGCCCCAGCATTTT.

The chain joins TRBV18 to TRBJ2-1; 10 bases are shared with TRBD1. Germline values: CDR1 KGHSH, CDR2 LQKENI. The CDR3 is made up of 17 amino acids. J gave up 5 bases and V 3 bases, and 10 bases lay outside the gene matches. Written as DNA, the CDR3 is TGTGCCAGCTCACCTCGGCTCGGGACAGGGGCCGACAATGAGCAGTTCTTC. Protein: CASSPRLGTGADNEQFF.

This chain connects TRBV19 to TRBJ2-5; D not resolved. CDR1 and CDR2 (germline): LNHDA, SQIVND (reference sequence). V shed 3 bases and J shed 3 bases, with 8 bases lying between them. This CDR3 is 13 amino acids long. CDR3 in DNA: TGTGCCAGTAGTATCGATTTGGAAGAGACCCAGTACTTC. Amino acids: CASSIDLEETQYF.

In its sample, this clone was seen once. This chain uses TRBV6-6 with TRBJ2-7, with 7 positions matching TRBD2. CDR3 length: 15 residues. Germline V gene sequence: CDR1 MNHNY, CDR2 SVGAGI (reference sequence). V lost 5 bases to trimming and J lost 1 base; unmatched junction nucleotides: 8. The CDR3 loop is CASSQTRAGSYEQYF. In DNA form, the CDR3 reads TGTGCCAGCAGTCAAACTCGAGCGGGATCCTACGAGCAGTACTTC.

This clone occurred a few times. The chain uses TRBV5-1 and TRBJ2-1; D gene ambiguous. Germline lookup yields CDR1 SGHRS and CDR2 YFSETQ. V dropped 0 bases and J dropped 10 bases, with 8 bases sitting between them. The CDR3 totals 12 residues. CDR3 residues: CASSLAYGEQFF. CDR3 sequence (DNA): TGCGCCAGCAGCTTGGCCTACGGGGAGCAGTTCTTC.

The chain joins TRBV5-5 to TRBJ2-3, with TRBD1 matching 7 bases. Germline values: CDR1 SGHKS, CDR2 YYEKEE (reference sequence). The CDR3 totals 16 residues. With 4 bases clipped from V and 0 bases from J, the junction kept 8 bases outside the gene matches. CDR3 DNA: TGTGCCAGCAGCCCACGACAGGGATCTAGCACAGATACGCAGTATTTT. Translating it yields CASSPRQGSSTDTQYF.

This sequence joins TRBV14 and TRBJ1-1, with a weak D call TRBD1 (6 bases). The V gene lost 0 bases and the J gene lost 2 bases, with 13 bases spanning the gap. There are 16 residues in the CDR3. Germline CDR1 and CDR2: SGHDN and FVKESK. This CDR3 reads CASSQDGGGSNTEAFF. In nucleotides, the CDR3 is TGTGCCAGCAGCCAAGACGGAGGGGGGAGCAACACTGAAGCTTTCTTT.